Presented here are 22 T cell receptor beta chains from one specimen sequenced in a study of shared clonotypes between healthy human individuals. The method was immunoSEQ multiplex PCR; TCRdb's version includes in-frame clones alone and lacks a portion of them. The profile shows around 690,000 clones, about 92% of them singletons. Sequenced sample: memory CD8+ T cells from PBMCs. The subset: CD45RO+ cells pooled with CCR7-negative TemRA cells. These receptors all stem from a man between 18 and 35 years old in good health. Some clones in this sample may be carry-over from other donors' samples.

The CDR3 DNA is TGTGCCAGCAGCTTAGCGCTCGGCCAGGGTCTCTACGAGCAGTACTTC. Its translation: CASSLALGQGLYEQYF. The chain is built from TRBV11-1 and TRBJ2-7; tentative D call: TRBD1 (5 bases). This CDR3 has 16 amino acids. Trimming left V 0 bases short and J 3 bases short, with 15 bases between. Germline V gene lookup returns CDR1 SGHAT and CDR2 FQDESV (reference sequence).

The chain combines TRBV9 with TRBJ1-1; the D gene is possibly TRBD1 (5 bases). V dropped 0 bases and J dropped 6 bases, with 12 bases sitting between them. The germline CDR1 and CDR2 sequences are SGDLS and YYNGEE. The CDR3 is 14 amino acids. The chain's CDR3 is CASSVGRGGSEAFF. In DNA form, the CDR3 reads TGTGCCAGCAGCGTAGGCCGGGGCGGGTCTGAAGCTTTCTTT.

Details on this clone: The same CDR3 can be traced to other DNA sequences in this sample. The chain is built from TRBV7-9 and TRBJ2-7, with unresolved D. Trimming left V 5 bases short and J 1 base short, with 6 bases between. Germline V gene data show CDR1 as SEHNR and CDR2 as FQNEAQ (reference sequence). The CDR3 runs to 12 residues. The CDR3 nucleotides read TGTGCCAGCAGCCTAACGTCCTACGAGCAGTACTTC. This gives the protein CASSLTSYEQYF.

The V and J genes are TRBV10-3 and TRBJ1-1; D is unresolved. This CDR3 has 15 residues. In germline, CDR1 is ENHRY, CDR2 SYGVKD. The V end lost 4 bases, the J end lost 1 base, and 13 bases lay between the germline ends. CDR3 in amino acids: CAISAPGQQNTEAFF. Here the CDR3 DNA reads TGTGCCATCAGTGCCCCCGGCCAGCAGAACACTGAAGCTTTCTTT.

V is TRBV5-1 and J is TRBJ2-7; D gene unclear. The CDR3 has 17 residues. Per the germline V gene, CDR1 is SGHRS and CDR2 is YFSETQ. The V gene lost 3 bases and the J gene lost 4 bases, with 23 bases spanning the gap. The DNA of the CDR3 is TGCGCCAGCAGCTCCCTAGGATCGAGAGAGGTCCCGTACGAGCAGTACTTC. Protein sequence: CASSSLGSREVPYEQYF.

The chain is built from TRBV11-2 and TRBJ2-3; the D gene is possibly TRBD2 (5 bases). The CDR3 spans 16 residues. The germline CDR1 and CDR2 sequences are SGHAT and FQNNGV. V lost 2 bases to trimming and J lost 0 bases, with 12 bases between them. The CDR3 region has the DNA TGTGCCAGCAGCTTACTCAGCGGTAATAGCACAGATACGCAGTATTTT. Protein: CASSLLSGNSTDTQYF.

The genes are TRBV27 and TRBJ1-5; D unclear. The V end was cut by 3 bases, the J end by 2 bases, with 11 bases between. This CDR3 has 15 residues. Per the germline V gene, CDR1 is MNHEY and CDR2 is SMNVEV (reference sequence). The CDR3 spells CASSLYGAGNQPQHF. The DNA for the CDR3 is TGTGCCAGCAGTTTGTACGGCGCGGGCAATCAGCCCCAGCATTTT.

The chain combines TRBV25-1 with TRBJ2-7; D unclear. The CDR3 extends over 13 amino acids. The ends were cut back, 1 base at V and 11 bases at J, with 15 bases in the middle. Germline assignment: CDR1 MGHDK and CDR2 SYGVNS. CDR3 in amino acids: CASSESPGHREYF. For the CDR3, the DNA is TGTGCCAGCAGTGAATCCCCCGGGCACAGAGAGTACTTC.

The chain links TRBV5-1 to TRBJ2-1; 7 nucleotides agree with TRBD2. V was pared by 0 bases and J by 0 bases, with 6 bases of the junction left unmatched. The CDR3 is made up of 17 amino acids. Germline CDR1 SGHRS, CDR2 YFSETQ. The CDR3 loop reads CASSLVGSGFSYNEQFF. The CDR3 region has the DNA TGCGCCAGCAGCTTGGTGGGTAGCGGGTTCTCCTACAATGAGCAGTTCTTC.

This chain uses TRBV6-6 with TRBJ1-1; D is unresolved. Trimming cost V 2 bases and J 3 bases, with 13 bases left between them. Germline V lookup: CDR1 MNHNY, CDR2 SVGAGI (reference sequence). The CDR3 consists of 15 residues. CDR3 in DNA: TGTGCCAGCAGTTACACGGCTGTCTTTGACACTGAAGCTTTCTTT. This gives the protein CASSYTAVFDTEAFF.

The chain combines TRBV6-5 with TRBJ2-1; 7 nucleotides agree with TRBD2. The CDR3 runs 16 residues. The V segment lost 2 bases and the J segment 3 bases; nucleotides outside the gene matches: 7. Germline lookup yields CDR1 MNHEY and CDR2 SVGAGI. The CDR3 region has the DNA TGTGCCAGCAGTTACGGTTCCGGGAGGTTCTACAATGAGCAGTTCTTC. Its translation: CASSYGSGRFYNEQFF.

The rearrangement uses TRBV7-2 and TRBJ2-2; D possibly corresponds to TRBD1 (5 bases). V dropped 3 bases and J dropped 6 bases, with 11 bases sitting between them. This CDR3 region has 14 residues. Looked up from germline, CDR1 is SGHTA and CDR2 is FQGNSA. CDR3 in DNA: TGTGCCAGCAGCTTTAAAATCAGGGCCGGGGAGCTGTTTTTT. It yields the protein CASSFKIRAGELFF.

The chain carries TRBV4-1 and TRBJ1-1, with D hard to call. Per germline, CDR1 MGHRA and CDR2 YSYEKL. The CDR3 extends over 13 amino acids. Trimming took 5 bases from V and 1 from J, leaving 8 bases between them. This CDR3 is CASSYTRNTEAFF. The CDR3 bases are TGCGCCAGCAGCTACACGAGGAACACTGAAGCTTTCTTT.

The chain uses TRBV15 and TRBJ2-2, with no clear D. The CDR3 contains 13 residues. Germline V CDR1 and CDR2: LNHNV, YYDKDF (reference sequence). V lost 3 bases and J 8 bases, leaving 10 bases between the germline ends. The chain's CDR3 is CATSRRREGELFF. The CDR3 coding sequence is TGTGCCACCAGCAGGCGAAGGGAAGGGGAGCTGTTTTTT.

This chain connects TRBV9 to TRBJ2-1, with TRBD2 identical over 7 bases. V lost 0 bases to trimming and J lost 5 bases; unmatched junction nucleotides: 5. CDR3 length: 15 amino acids. CDR1 and CDR2 (germline): SGDLS, YYNGEE. The CDR3 coding sequence is TGTGCCAGCAGCGTAGCGGCAGGGAGGGACAATGAGCAGTTCTTC. Translation: CASSVAAGRDNEQFF. Drawing the rest from reference TRBV9 and TRBJ2-1, the complete variable domain is DSGVTQTPKHLITATGQRVTLRCSPRSGDLSVYWYQQSLDQGLQFLIQYYNGEERAKGNILERFSAQQFPDLHSELNLSSLELGDSALYFCASSVAAGRDNEQFFGPGTRLTVL.

This sequence joins TRBV5-1 and TRBJ2-1; D ambiguous. Trimming cost V 3 bases and J 9 bases, with 16 bases left between them. Germline V CDR1 and CDR2: SGHRS, YFSETQ. The CDR3 has 14 amino acids. In DNA, the CDR3 is TGCGCCAGCAGCTCCGAGCACTCCGATTTTGAGCAGTTCTTC. This sequence encodes CASSSEHSDFEQFF. Filled out from reference TRBV5-1 and TRBJ2-1, the complete variable domain reads KAGVTQTPRYLIKTRGQQVTLSCSPISGHRSVSWYQQTPGQGLQFLFEYFSETQRNKGNFPGRFSGRQFSNSRSEMNVSTLELGDSALYLCASSSEHSDFEQFFGPGTRLTVL.

The V and J genes are TRBV5-6 and TRBJ1-1, with TRBD1 matching over 10 bases. The junction had 8 bases not matched to a gene; V was cut back by 0 bases and J by 3 bases. Germline V gives CDR1 SGHDT, CDR2 YYEEEE. The CDR3 has 17 amino acids. DNA of the CDR3: TGTGCCAGCAGCTTGGCGACAGGGGGCATCTTGGACACTGAAGCTTTCTTT. It yields the protein CASSLATGGILDTEAFF.

This chain joins TRBV7-2 and TRBJ1-2; possibly TRBD1 for D (5 bases). In germline, CDR1 is SGHTA, CDR2 FQGNSA. This CDR3 has 15 residues. Trimming stripped 10 bases from V and 0 bases from J, with 18 bases between. Written as DNA, the CDR3 is TGTGCCATTCGGGACGGACGGATCCCTAACTATGGCTACACCTTC. It codes for CAIRDGRIPNYGYTF.

The rearrangement joins TRBV6-5 to TRBJ2-4; TRBD2 aligns across 7 bases. The germline CDR1 and CDR2 sequences are MNHEY and SVGAGI. This CDR3 is built from 15 residues. The junction had 4 bases not matched to a gene; V was cut back by 5 bases and J by 0 bases. This chain's CDR3 is CASSGLAVAKNIQYF. For the CDR3, the DNA is TGTGCCAGCAGTGGGCTAGCGGTAGCCAAAAACATTCAGTACTTC.

CDR3 nucleotide sequence: TGTGCCAGCAGTTATCTCAAGGAGCAGTTCTTC. Its protein product is CASSYLKEQFF. The rearrangement joins TRBV27 to TRBJ2-1; D gene unclear. The CDR3 is 11 residues long. CDR1 MNHEY and CDR2 SMNVEV come from the germline V gene (reference sequence). V was trimmed by 4 bases and J by 10 bases, leaving 8 bases between them.

The chain recombines TRBV11-2 with TRBJ2-1; D tentatively reads TRBD1 or TRBD2 (5 bases each). The V and J ends lost 6 bases and 5 bases respectively, with 8 bases between them. The CDR3 spans 12 residues. Germline V gene sequence: CDR1 SGHAT, CDR2 FQNNGV. The CDR3 DNA reads as TGTGCCAGCAGACGAGGGGACAATGAGCAGTTCTTC. Translating it yields CASRRGDNEQFF.

In this sample, this clone turned up once. V gene TRBV6-5 combines with J gene TRBJ2-5; TRBD2 is a possible D gene (5 bases). Germline CDR1 reads MNHEY; CDR2 reads SVGAGI. The CDR3 totals 14 residues. Trimming removed 6 bases at V and 5 bases at J, with 16 bases between. Written as DNA, the CDR3 is TGTGCCAGCAGCCTAGGCGGGTCGTGGGAGACCCAGTACTTC. It encodes CASSLGGSWETQYF.